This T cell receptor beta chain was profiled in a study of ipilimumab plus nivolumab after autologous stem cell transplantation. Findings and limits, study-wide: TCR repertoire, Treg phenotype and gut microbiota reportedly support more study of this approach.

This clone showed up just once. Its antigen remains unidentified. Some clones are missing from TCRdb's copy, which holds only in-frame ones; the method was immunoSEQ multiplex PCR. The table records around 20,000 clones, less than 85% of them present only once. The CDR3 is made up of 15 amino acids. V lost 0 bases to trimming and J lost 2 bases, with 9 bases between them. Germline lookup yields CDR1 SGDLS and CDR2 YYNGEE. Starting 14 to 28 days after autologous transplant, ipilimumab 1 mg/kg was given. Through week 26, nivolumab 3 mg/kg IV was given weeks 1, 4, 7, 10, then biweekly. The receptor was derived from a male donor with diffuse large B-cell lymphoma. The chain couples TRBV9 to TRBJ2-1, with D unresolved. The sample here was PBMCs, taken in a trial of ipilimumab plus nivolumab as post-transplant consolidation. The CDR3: CASSVDIETYNEQFF. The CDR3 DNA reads TGTGCCAGCAGCGTAGATATCGAGACCTACAATGAGCAGTTCTTC.